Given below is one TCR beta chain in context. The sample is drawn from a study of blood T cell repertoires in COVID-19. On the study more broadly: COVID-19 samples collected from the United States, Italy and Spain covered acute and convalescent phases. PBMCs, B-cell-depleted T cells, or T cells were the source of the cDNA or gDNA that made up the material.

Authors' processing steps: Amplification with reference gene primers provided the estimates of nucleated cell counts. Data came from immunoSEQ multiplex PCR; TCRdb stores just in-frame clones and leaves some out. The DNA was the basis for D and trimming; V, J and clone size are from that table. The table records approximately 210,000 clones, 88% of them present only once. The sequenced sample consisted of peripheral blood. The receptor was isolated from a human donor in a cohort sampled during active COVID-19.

The CDR3 bases are TGCGCCAGCAGCCCGGGGACAGGTTACAATGAGCAGTTCTTC. This translates into CASSPGTGYNEQFF. This chain links TRBV5-1 with TRBJ2-1; 8 bases match TRBD1. J gave up 4 bases and V 4 bases, and 4 bases lay outside the gene matches. CDR3 size: 14 residues. Germline-derived CDR1 and CDR2 are SGHRS and YFSETQ.